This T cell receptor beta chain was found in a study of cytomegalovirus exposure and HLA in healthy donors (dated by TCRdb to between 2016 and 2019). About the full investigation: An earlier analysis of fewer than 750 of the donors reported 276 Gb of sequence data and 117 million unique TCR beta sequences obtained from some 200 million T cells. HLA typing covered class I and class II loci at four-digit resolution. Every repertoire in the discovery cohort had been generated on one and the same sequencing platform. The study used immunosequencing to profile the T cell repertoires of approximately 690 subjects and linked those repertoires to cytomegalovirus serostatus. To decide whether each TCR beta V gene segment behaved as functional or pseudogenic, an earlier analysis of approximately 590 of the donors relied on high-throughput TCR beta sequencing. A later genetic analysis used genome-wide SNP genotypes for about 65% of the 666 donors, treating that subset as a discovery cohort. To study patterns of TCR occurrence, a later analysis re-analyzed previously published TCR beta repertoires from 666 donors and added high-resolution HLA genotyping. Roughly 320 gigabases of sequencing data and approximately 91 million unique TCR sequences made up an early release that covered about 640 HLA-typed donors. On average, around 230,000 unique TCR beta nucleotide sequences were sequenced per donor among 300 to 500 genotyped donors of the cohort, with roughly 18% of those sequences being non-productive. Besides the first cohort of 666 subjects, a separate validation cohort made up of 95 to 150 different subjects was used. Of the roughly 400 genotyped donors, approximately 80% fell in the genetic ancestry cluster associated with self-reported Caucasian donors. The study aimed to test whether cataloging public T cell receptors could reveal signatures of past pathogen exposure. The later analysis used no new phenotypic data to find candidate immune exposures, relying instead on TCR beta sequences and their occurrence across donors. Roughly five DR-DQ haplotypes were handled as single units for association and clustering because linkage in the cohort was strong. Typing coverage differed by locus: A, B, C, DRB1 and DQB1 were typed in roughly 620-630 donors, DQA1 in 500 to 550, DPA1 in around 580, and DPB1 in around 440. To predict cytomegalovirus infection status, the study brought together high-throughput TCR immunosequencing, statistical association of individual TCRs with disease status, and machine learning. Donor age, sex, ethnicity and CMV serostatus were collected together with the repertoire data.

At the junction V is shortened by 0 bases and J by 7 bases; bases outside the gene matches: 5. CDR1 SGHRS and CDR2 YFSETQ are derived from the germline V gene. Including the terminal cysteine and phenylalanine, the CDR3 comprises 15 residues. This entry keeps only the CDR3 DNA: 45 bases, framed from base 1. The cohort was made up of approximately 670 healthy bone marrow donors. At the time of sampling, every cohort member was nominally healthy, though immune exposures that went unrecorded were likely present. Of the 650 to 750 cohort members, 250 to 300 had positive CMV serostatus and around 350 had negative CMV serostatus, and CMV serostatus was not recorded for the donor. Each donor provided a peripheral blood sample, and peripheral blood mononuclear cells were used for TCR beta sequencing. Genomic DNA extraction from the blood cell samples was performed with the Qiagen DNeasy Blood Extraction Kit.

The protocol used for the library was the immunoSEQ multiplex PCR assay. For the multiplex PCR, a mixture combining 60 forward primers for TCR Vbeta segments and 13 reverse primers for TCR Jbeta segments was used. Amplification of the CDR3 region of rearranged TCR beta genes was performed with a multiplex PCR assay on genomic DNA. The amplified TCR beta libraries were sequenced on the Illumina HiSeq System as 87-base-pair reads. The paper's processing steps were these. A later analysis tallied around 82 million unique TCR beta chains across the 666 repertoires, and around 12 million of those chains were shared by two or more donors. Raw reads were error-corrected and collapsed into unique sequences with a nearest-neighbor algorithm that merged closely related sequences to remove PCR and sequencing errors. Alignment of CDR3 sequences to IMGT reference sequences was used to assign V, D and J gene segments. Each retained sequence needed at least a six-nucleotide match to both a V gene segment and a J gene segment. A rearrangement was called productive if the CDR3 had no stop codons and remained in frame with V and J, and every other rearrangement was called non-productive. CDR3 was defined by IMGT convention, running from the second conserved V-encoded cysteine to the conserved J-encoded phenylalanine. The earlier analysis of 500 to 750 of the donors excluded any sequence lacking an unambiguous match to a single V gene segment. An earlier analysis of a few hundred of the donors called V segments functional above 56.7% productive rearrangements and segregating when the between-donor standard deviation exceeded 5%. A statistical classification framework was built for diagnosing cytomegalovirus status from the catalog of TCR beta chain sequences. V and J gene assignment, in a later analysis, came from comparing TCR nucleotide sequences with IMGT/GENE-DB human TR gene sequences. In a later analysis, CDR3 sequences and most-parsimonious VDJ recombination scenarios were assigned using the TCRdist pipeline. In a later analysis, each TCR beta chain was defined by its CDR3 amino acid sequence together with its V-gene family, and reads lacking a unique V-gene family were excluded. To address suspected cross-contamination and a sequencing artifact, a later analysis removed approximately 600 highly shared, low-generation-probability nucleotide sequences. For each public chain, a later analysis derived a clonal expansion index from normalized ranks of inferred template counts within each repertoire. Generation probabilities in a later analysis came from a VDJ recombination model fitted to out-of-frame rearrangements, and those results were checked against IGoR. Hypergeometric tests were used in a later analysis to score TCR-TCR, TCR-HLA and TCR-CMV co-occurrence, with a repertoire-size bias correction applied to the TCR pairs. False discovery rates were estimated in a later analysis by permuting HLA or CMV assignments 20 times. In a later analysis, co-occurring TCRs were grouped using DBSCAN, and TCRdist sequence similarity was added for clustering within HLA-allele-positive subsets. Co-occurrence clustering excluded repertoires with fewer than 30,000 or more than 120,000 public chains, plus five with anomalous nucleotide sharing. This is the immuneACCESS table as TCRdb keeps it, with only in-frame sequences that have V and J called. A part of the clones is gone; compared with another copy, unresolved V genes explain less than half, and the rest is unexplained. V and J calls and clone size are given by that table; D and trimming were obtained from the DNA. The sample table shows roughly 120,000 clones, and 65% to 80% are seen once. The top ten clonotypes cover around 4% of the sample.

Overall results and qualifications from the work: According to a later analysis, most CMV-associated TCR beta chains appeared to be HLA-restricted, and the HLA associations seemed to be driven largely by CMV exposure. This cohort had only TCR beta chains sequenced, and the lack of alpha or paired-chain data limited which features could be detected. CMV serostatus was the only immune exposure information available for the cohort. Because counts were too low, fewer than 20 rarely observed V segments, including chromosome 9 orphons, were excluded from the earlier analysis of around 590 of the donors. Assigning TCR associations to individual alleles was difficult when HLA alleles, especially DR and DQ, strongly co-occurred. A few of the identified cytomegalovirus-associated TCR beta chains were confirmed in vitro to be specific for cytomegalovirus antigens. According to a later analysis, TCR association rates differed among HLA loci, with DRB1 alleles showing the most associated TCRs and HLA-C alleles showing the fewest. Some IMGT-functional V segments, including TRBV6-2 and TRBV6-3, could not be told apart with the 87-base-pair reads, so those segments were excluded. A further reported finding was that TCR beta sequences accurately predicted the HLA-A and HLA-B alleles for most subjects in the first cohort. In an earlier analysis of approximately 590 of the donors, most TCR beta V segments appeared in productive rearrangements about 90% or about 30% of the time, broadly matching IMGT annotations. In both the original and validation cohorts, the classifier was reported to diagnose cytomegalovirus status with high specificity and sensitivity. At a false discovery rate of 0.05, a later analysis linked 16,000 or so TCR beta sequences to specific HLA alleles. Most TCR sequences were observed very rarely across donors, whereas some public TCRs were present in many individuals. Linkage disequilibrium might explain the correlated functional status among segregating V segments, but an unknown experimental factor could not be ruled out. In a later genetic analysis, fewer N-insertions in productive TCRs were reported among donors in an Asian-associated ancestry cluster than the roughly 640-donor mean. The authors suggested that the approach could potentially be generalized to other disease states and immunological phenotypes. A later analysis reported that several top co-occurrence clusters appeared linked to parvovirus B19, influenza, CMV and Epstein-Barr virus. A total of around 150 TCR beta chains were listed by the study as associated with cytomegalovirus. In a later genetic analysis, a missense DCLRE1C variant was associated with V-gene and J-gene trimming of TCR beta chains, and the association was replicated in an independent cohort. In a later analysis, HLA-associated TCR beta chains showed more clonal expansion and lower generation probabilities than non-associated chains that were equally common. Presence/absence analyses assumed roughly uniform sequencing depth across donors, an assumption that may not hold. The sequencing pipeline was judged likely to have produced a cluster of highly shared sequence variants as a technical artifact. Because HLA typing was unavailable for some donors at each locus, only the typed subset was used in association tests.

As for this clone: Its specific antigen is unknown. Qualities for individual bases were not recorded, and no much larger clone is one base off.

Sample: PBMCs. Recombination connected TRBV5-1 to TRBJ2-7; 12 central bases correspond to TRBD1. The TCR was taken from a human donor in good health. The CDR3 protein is CASSLEGQGADEQYF. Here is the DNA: TGCGCCAGCAGCTTGGAGGGACAGGGGGCGGATGAGCAGTACTTC. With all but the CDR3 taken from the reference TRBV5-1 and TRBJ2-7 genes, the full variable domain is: KAGVTQTPRYLIKTRGQQVTLSCSPISGHRSVSWYQQTPGQGLQFLFEYFSETQRNKGNFPGRFSGRQFSNSRSEMNVSTLELGDSALYLCASSLEGQGADEQYFGPGTRLTVT.